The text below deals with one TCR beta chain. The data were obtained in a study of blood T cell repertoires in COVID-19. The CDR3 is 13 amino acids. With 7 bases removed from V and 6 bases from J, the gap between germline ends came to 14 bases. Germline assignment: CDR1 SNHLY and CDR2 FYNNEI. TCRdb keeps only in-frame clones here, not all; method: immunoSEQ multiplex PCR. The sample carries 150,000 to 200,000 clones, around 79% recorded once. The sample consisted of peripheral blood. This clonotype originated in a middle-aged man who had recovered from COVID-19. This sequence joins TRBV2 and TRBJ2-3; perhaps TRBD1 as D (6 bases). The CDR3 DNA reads TGTGCCAGCAAGAACAGGGTTCATGATACGCAGTATTTT. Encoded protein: CASKNRVHDTQYF.